This T cell receptor beta chain stems from a study of T cell changes during pregnancy in multiple sclerosis. V lost 5 bases to trimming and J lost 3 bases, with 13 bases between them. This CDR3 comprises 14 residues. Looked up from germline, CDR1 is PRHDT and CDR2 is FYEKMQ (reference sequence). Profiling relied on immunoSEQ multiplex PCR, and the TCRdb table lists in-frame clones only, not all of them. The data show about 31,000 clones, approximately 90% seen once. This sequence was found in a female donor with multiple sclerosis, enrolled in a pregnancy study. The sample was CD8+ T cells from peripheral blood mononuclear cells, taken in the second trimester of pregnancy. V usage is TRBV13 and J usage is TRBJ2-5; perhaps TRBD1 as D (6 bases). As DNA, the CDR3 is TGTGCCAGCAGCACTACAGGGCTCGAAGAGACCCAGTACTTC. This encodes CASSTTGLEETQYF. The full variable domain, in which reference TRBV13 and TRBJ2-5 provide the parts outside the CDR3, is AAGVIQSPRHLIKEKRETATLKCYPIPRHDTVYWYQQGPGQDPQFLISFYEKMQSDKGSIPDRFSAQQFSDYHSELNMSSLELGDSALYFCASSTTGLEETQYFGPGTRLLVL.